The present T cell receptor beta chain was sequenced within a study of regulatory T cells in long-lasting Graves disease. Notes on the study in general: A limited number of samples was an acknowledged limitation.

As to time point: newly diagnosed GD, antithyroid drugs for less than 3 months. From PBMCs, RNA was extracted and then used to make the TCR library. The CDR3 loop spans 15 amino acids. Germline V gives CDR1 MNHEY, CDR2 SMNVEV (reference sequence). V lost 4 bases to trimming and J lost 2 bases, with 11 bases between them. The sample holds many counts of this clonotype. As yet, its antigen is unknown. Through Arm-PCR of CDR3 regions and iRepertoire HTBI primers, TCR beta libraries were built. TCRdb re-called the multiplex PCR reads through MiXCR, storing one row per CDR3 protein. The data hold 550,000 to 650,000 distinct CDR3 sequences, with 15% to 20% observed a single time. This sample also belongs to another study, concerning T cells in Graves' hyperthyroidism and ophthalmopathy. This second study notes: The TCR CDR3 was amplified in a first-round RT-PCR using the HTBI primer set.

The source material was peripheral blood mononuclear cells (PBMCs), sampled at new diagnosis, from a patient treated with antithyroid drugs. This clonotype was obtained from a man aged 18 to 29 with Graves disease. The chain recombines TRBV27 with TRBJ2-2; D possibly corresponds to TRBD1 (6 bases). The CDR3 is CASSWGQSNTGELFF. DNA of the CDR3: TGTGCCAGCAGTTGGGGACAATCCAACACCGGGGAGCTGTTTTTT.